The 11 T cell receptor beta chains listed next were all sequenced from one sample in a study of Ad26.COV2.S vaccination and SARS-CoV-2 variants (dated by TCRdb to the early 2020s). Library construction relied on the immunoSEQ multiplex PCR assay. Entries here come from immuneACCESS through TCRdb and include only in-frame sequences with V and J called. Some clones fail to appear in such tables; in the studies checked, an unresolved V gene covers under half of the shortfall, and the cause of the remainder is unknown. The sample table shows about 680,000 clones, and more than 80% are seen once. Clones ranked in the top ten supply over 1.3% of the sample. In light of the paper, this sample's treatment or condition label describes: approximately 18 received Ad26.COV2.S at low or high dose, single or two shots; about 5 received placebo; per-sample allocation not given. For vaccine and placebo recipients, repertoires were sequenced using samples collected on day 63 after the first injection.

Sequencing was performed on peripheral blood, taken in a trial of Ad26.COV2.S vaccine versus placebo. Every receptor here comes from a person between 18 and 65 years old who received the Ad26.COV2.S COVID-19 vaccine or a placebo.

The chain joins TRBV5-5 to TRBJ2-3; 9 bases line up with TRBD2. CDR1 and CDR2 (germline): SGHKS, YYEKEE (reference sequence). The J segment lost 5 bases and the V segment lost 1 base, leaving 5 bases of the junction unmatched. CDR3 size: 15 residues. CDR3 region: CASSLWAGGLDTQYF. The CDR3 DNA reads as TGTGCCAGCAGCTTGTGGGCGGGGGGGCTAGATACGCAGTATTTT.

J is TRBJ2-1 and V is TRBV7-2; possibly TRBD1 or TRBD2 for D (5 bases each). The CDR3 consists of 15 residues. The ends were cut back, 2 bases at V and 1 base at J, with 9 bases in the middle. Germline CDR1 is SGHTA and CDR2 is FQGNSA. CDR3 in DNA: TGTGCCAGCAGCTTAACCAGGGAGTCCTACAATGAGCAGTTCTTC. Protein sequence: CASSLTRESYNEQFF.

The rearrangement uses TRBV5-1 and TRBJ2-2, with D hard to call. The V end was cut by 0 bases, the J end by 6 bases, with 12 bases between. The CDR3 has 15 residues. Germline V gene data show CDR1 as SGHRS and CDR2 as YFSETQ. This CDR3 reads CASSLVRVVSGELFF. The CDR3 nucleotides read TGCGCCAGCAGCTTGGTACGAGTCGTATCCGGGGAGCTGTTTTTT.

This chain joins TRBV7-2 and TRBJ1-4; TRBD1 matches 7 bases. V was clipped by 2 bases and J by 4 bases; unmatched bases: 4. The CDR3 is 15 amino acids. CDR1 and CDR2 from the germline V gene are SGHTA and FQGNSA. The DNA of the CDR3 is TGTGCCAGCAGCTTAACGGGACAGCTTAATGAAAAACTGTTTTTT. It translates to CASSLTGQLNEKLFF.

This chain's CDR3 is CASRAWMNTEAFF. The CDR3, as DNA: TGTGCCAGCAGGGCGTGGATGAACACTGAAGCTTTCTTT. V gene TRBV12-3 or TRBV12-4 combines with J gene TRBJ1-1; D gene unclear. The CDR3 runs to 13 residues. Trimming removed 6 bases at V and 0 bases at J, with 8 bases between.

Remarks on this clone: Other DNA sequences in the same sample also yield this CDR3. The rearrangement joins TRBV5-1 to TRBJ2-2; D gene uncertain. This CDR3 has 13 residues. V was shortened by 0 bases and J by 3 bases, with 3 bases between the two germline ends. From germline, CDR1 is SGHRS and CDR2 YFSETQ. CDR3 nucleotides: TGCGCCAGCAGCTTGGATCACACCGGGGAGCTGTTTTTT. It is translated as CASSLDHTGELFF. Full variable domain (remainder filled in from reference TRBV5-1 and TRBJ2-2): KAGVTQTPRYLIKTRGQQVTLSCSPISGHRSVSWYQQTPGQGLQFLFEYFSETQRNKGNFPGRFSGRQFSNSRSEMNVSTLELGDSALYLCASSLDHTGELFFGEGSRLTVL.

The CDR3: CASSPGQGHDQPQHF. The CDR3 nucleotides are TGTGCCAGTAGTCCGGGACAGGGGCATGATCAGCCCCAGCATTTT. The genes are TRBV19 and TRBJ1-5; 10 bases are a match to TRBD1. Germline V lookup: CDR1 LNHDA, CDR2 SQIVND (reference sequence). V trimming: 5 bases; J trimming: 5 bases; junction bases outside the gene matches: 6. The CDR3 is 15 amino acids.

The chain uses TRBV7-6 and TRBJ2-1; D not certain. The CDR3 length is 13 residues. In germline, CDR1 is SGHVS, CDR2 FNYEAQ. Deletions cut 2 bases from V and 5 bases from J, with 7 bases between. CDR3 DNA: TGTGCCAGCAGCTTAAGCGTCGACAATGAGCAGTTCTTC. It yields the protein CASSLSVDNEQFF.

The V and J genes are TRBV9 and TRBJ2-1; D remains ambiguous. The germline CDR1 and CDR2 sequences are SGDLS and YYNGEE. There are 16 residues in the CDR3. Trimming removed 4 bases from V and 7 bases from J, with 21 bases in between. The CDR3 region has the DNA TGTGCCAGCAGCTCCACTCTCCTTCTCCTTGGAAATGAGCAGTTCTTC. This gives the protein CASSSTLLLLGNEQFF.

V and J are TRBV7-2 and TRBJ2-7; 8 bases fit TRBD2. The CDR3 runs 16 residues. Germline loops: CDR1 SGHTA, CDR2 FQGNSA. V shed 1 base, J shed 0 bases, and the junction held 5 bases outside the gene matches. CDR3 nucleotide sequence: TGTGCCAGCAGCTTAGGGGTAGCGGGGCGCTCCTACGAGCAGTACTTC. As protein: CASSLGVAGRSYEQYF.

The CDR3, as DNA: TGTGCCATCCCCCATTGCGAGCAGTACTTC. This translates into CAIPHCEQYF. The rearrangement links TRBV24-1 to TRBJ2-7; D is undetermined. Trimming took 11 bases from V and 6 from J, leaving 10 bases between them. Germline V gene sequence: CDR1 KGHDR, CDR2 SFDVKD. The CDR3 extends over 10 amino acids.